This T cell receptor (beta chain) derives from a study of CD8 T cells in Susac syndrome. Germline CDR1 reads SGHVS; CDR2 reads FNYEAQ. V was trimmed by 5 bases and J by 1 base, leaving 8 bases between them. The CDR3 is made up of 13 amino acids. Random hexamers were used to reverse transcribe an amount of roughly 0.5 to 1 ug RNA. Amplification of TCR beta CDR3 was carried out by immunoSEQ multiplex PCR, which covered 54 Vbeta and 13 Jbeta segments. TCRdb reprocessed the immunoSEQ multiplex PCR reads with MiXCR, giving one entry per CDR3 protein. Of around 99,000 distinct CDR3 sequences in the sample, about 95% were seen once.

Input material: CD4+ T cells from PBMCs. This sequence originates from a human donor in good health. The V call is TRBV7-6, the J call TRBJ2-5, with D perhaps matching TRBD1 (5 bases). Here the CDR3 reads CASSLGAQETQYF. CDR3 nucleotides: TGTGCCAGCAGCCTAGGGGCCCAAGAGACCCAGTACTTC.